This T cell receptor beta chain derives from a study of post-analysis software for immune sequencing data. Points from the study as a whole: TRBV5-6, TRBV5-1 and TRBV20-1 belonged to a set of roughly five TRBV segments that were more frequent in patients than controls.

Libraries were made from TCR beta cDNA, and they carried unique molecular identifiers. T cells, about 0.95 to 10 million of them, yielded roughly 0.5 million cDNA molecules. One entry per CDR3 protein results from TCRdb running MiXCR on the PCR reads. Of some 260,000 distinct CDR3 sequences in the sample, 36% were seen once. For this clonotype: Its antigen is as yet unknown.

The CDR3 is made up of 15 amino acids. Trimming cost V 5 bases and J 1 base, with 14 bases left between them. Germline CDR1 reads SGHTA; CDR2 reads FQGTGA. Sequenced sample: blood. This chain links TRBV7-3 with TRBJ1-1; TRBD1 is a possible D gene (6 bases). This TCR came from a girl aged 5 to 17 with multiple sclerosis. The CDR3 DNA is TGTGCCAGCAGCCTCTCAGCGGGGGCGAACACTGAAGCTTTCTTT. Translated: CASSLSAGANTEAFF.